Sequencing of this TCR beta chain was carried out in a study of blood T cell repertoires in COVID-19. Background on the study: COVID-19 samples collected from the United States, Italy and Spain covered acute and convalescent phases. The analysed material was cDNA or gDNA that came from T cells, B-cell-depleted T cells, or PBMCs.

In Seattle, patients joined the study during active infection and were tracked longitudinally. Per the authors' pipeline: Amplifying reference gene primers gave estimates of nucleated cell counts. The table came from immunoSEQ multiplex PCR; TCRdb's copy has only in-frame clones and leaves some out. The V and J calls and the clone size are those of that table, but D and trimming were determined from the DNA. Seen here are 400,000 or so clones, approximately 89% observed once, and the top ten hold 1.5% to 1.8%. CDR3 length: 17 amino acids. Trimming removed 0 bases from V and 5 bases from J; junction bases left unmatched: 6. Germline V gives CDR1 KGHDR, CDR2 SFDVKD.

This receptor was taken from a middle-aged woman with COVID-19, enrolled during active disease. The specimen sequenced was peripheral blood. The chain recombines TRBV24-1 with TRBJ2-2; TRBD1 aligns across 9 bases. The CDR3 sequence: CATSDLQHRGQTGELFF. CDR3 in DNA: TGTGCCACCAGTGATTTGCAGCACAGGGGGCAGACCGGGGAGCTGTTTTTT.